This T cell receptor (beta chain) was observed in a study of read filtering for tumor transcriptome and immune sequencing. For the study at large: Patients were 17 to 20 male and about 14 female, mean age 65.9 years, range about 45 to 85.

Study results and limitations: The sorted CD138-negative fraction was a mixed bone marrow immune population, not purified T cells. RNA-seq captured clonotypes less deeply and reliably than IR-seq.

The J segment lost 0 bases and the V segment lost 6 bases, leaving 3 bases of the junction unmatched. There are 15 residues in the CDR3. Germline CDR1 SGHTA, CDR2 FQGNSA. From roughly 390 ng of RNA, a library with molecular barcoded alpha/delta and beta/gamma adaptors was made. A single record per CDR3 protein comes from TCRdb applying MiXCR to the reads. This sample has 85,000 to 100,000 distinct CDR3 sequences, with about 22% found just once. This clonotype was seen ten or more times. Its antigen is currently unknown. Bone marrow was sampled from every patient at the time of active disease. The receptor's source is a donor at least 40 years old with multiple myeloma. This chain joins TRBV7-2 and TRBJ2-2; 8 bases are shared with TRBD1. Sequencing was performed on a population of CD138-negative cells sorted from bone marrow. The CDR3 region is CASRTGQANTGELFF. For the CDR3, the DNA is TGTGCCAGCAGGACGGGACAGGCGAACACCGGGGAGCTGTTTTTT.